The 19 T cell receptor beta chains in this list originate from one sample, sequenced in a study of T cell changes during pregnancy in multiple sclerosis. Profiling relied on immunoSEQ multiplex PCR, and the TCRdb table lists in-frame clones only, not all of them. This table holds under 90,000 clones, 90% to 95% found once. Sequencing was performed on peripheral blood, taken in the second trimester of pregnancy. The receptors stem from a female donor in good health, enrolled as a control in a pregnancy study.

The chain links TRBV27 to TRBJ1-5; possible D gene TRBD1, 6 bases. With 5 bases removed from V and 6 bases from J, the gap between germline ends came to 11 bases. The CDR3 length is 13 residues. In germline, CDR1 is MNHEY, CDR2 SMNVEV (reference sequence). CDR3 region: CASSLDRFQPQHF. Here the CDR3 DNA reads TGTGCCAGCAGTCTAGACAGGTTTCAGCCCCAGCATTTT.

V and J are TRBV18 and TRBJ1-2; unclear D gene. V was trimmed by 9 bases and J by 1 base, leaving 18 bases between them. The CDR3 spans 15 residues. The germline CDR1 and CDR2 sequences are KGHSH and LQKENI. CDR3 residues: CASAGNSGDNYGYTF. DNA of the CDR3: TGTGCCAGTGCGGGGAATAGCGGGGATAACTATGGCTACACCTTC.

CDR3 amino acids: CASVTGGRTSTDTQYF. The CDR3 bases are TGTGCCAGCGTCACGGGAGGACGAACTAGCACAGATACGCAGTATTTT. J is TRBJ2-3 and V is TRBV21-1; the table's D call, TRBD2, was not checked against the DNA. TRBV21-1 is a pseudogene. CDR3 length: 16 amino acids.

The CDR3 DNA follows: TGTGCCAGCAGTTCCGCCGATAGCGGGAGCTACAATGAGCAGTTCTTC. Its translation: CASSSADSGSYNEQFF. J is TRBJ2-1 and V is TRBV6-5, with 9 bases matching TRBD2. The V and J ends lost 4 bases and 3 bases, in that order; junction bases with no gene match: 7. The CDR3 has 16 residues. From germline, CDR1 is MNHEY and CDR2 SVGAGI.

The chain couples TRBV5-1 to TRBJ1-3, with TRBD1 as a possible D gene (5 bases). Trimming cost V 0 bases and J 1 base, with 8 bases left between them. Germline V gives CDR1 SGHRS, CDR2 YFSETQ. The CDR3 totals 15 residues. The CDR3 nucleotides are TGCGCCAGCAGCTTGGCGGGGGGGTCTGGAAACACCATATATTTT. Protein sequence: CASSLAGGSGNTIYF.

The rearrangement joins TRBV11-2 to TRBJ2-7; 9 bases agree with TRBD1. The CDR3 is made up of 14 amino acids. Germline values: CDR1 SGHAT, CDR2 FQNNGV. Losses at the gene ends were 5 bases for V and 6 bases for J; bases not matched to a gene: 8. CDR3 in amino acids: CASSGSGTGSEQYF. CDR3 DNA sequence: TGTGCCAGCAGCGGAAGTGGGACAGGGAGCGAGCAGTACTTC.

DNA of the CDR3: TGTGCCAGCAATCCCCAGGGGGCCCCTTATGAAAAACTGTTTTTT. Amino acids: CASNPQGAPYEKLFF. This chain joins TRBV28 and TRBJ1-4; 8 nucleotides match TRBD1. With V trimmed by 7 bases and J by 6 bases, 10 bases remained unmatched. The CDR3 runs to 15 residues. Germline V CDR1 and CDR2: MDHEN, SYDVKM.

The table lists this clone with a few counts. The V gene is TRBV7-9, the J gene TRBJ2-7; unclear D gene. The CDR3 loop spans 12 amino acids. V was clipped by 2 bases and J by 7 bases, with 9 bases between them. Germline CDR1 SEHNR, CDR2 FQNEAQ (reference sequence). The CDR3: CASSLTSREQYF. The CDR3 DNA sequence: TGTGCCAGCAGCTTAACCTCGAGGGAGCAGTACTTC.

V usage is TRBV18 and J usage is TRBJ2-3; tentative D call: TRBD2 (5 bases). Germline V CDR1 and CDR2: KGHSH, LQKENI. The length of the CDR3 is 13 residues. Trimming left V 7 bases short and J 0 bases short, with 8 bases between. CDR3 in amino acids: CASFPGSTDTQYF. The DNA of the CDR3 is TGTGCCAGCTTCCCGGGAAGCACAGATACGCAGTATTTT. The full variable domain, its missing parts supplied by reference TRBV18 and TRBJ2-3, is NAGVMQNPRHLVRRRGQEARLRCSPMKGHSHVYWYRQLPEEGLKFMVYLQKENIIDESGMPKERFSAEFPKEGPSILRIQQVVRGDSAAYFCASFPGSTDTQYFGPGTRLTVL.

This chain links TRBV4-1 with TRBJ1-4; tentative D call: TRBD1 (5 bases). This CDR3 is 16 amino acids long. The germline gives CDR1 MGHRA, CDR2 YSYEKL. Trimming stripped 0 bases from V and 3 bases from J, with 11 bases between. The DNA for the CDR3 is TGCGCCAGCAGCCAAGATGGGAGGGGACCTAATGAAAAACTGTTTTTT. This sequence encodes CASSQDGRGPNEKLFF.

The chain is built from TRBV6-5 and TRBJ2-3; D not certain. The CDR3 loop spans 13 amino acids. Germline values: CDR1 MNHEY, CDR2 SVGAGI. V dropped 4 bases and J dropped 3 bases, with 8 bases sitting between them. The CDR3 DNA sequence: TGTGCCAGCAGTTTGCCGGGTACAGATACGCAGTATTTT. This gives the protein CASSLPGTDTQYF.

This clone was seen just once. The chain links TRBV5-4 to TRBJ2-2; weak D call: TRBD1 (6 bases). Between the trimmed V and J ends, which lost 3 bases and 6 bases, there was a span of 12 bases. CDR1 SGHNT and CDR2 YYREEE come from the germline V gene (reference sequence). The CDR3 is made up of 14 amino acids. CDR3 DNA: TGTGCCAGCAGCTCCAGGGGAAGTGCCGGGGAGCTGTTTTTT. Encoded protein: CASSSRGSAGELFF.

J is TRBJ2-3 and V is TRBV4-1; TRBD2 might be the D (5 bases). V lost 3 bases to trimming and J lost 6 bases, with 10 bases between them. Germline-derived CDR1 and CDR2 are MGHRA and YSYEKL. The CDR3 totals 13 residues. In nucleotides, the CDR3 is TGCGCCAGCAGCCATCCGAGGGCGGATACGCAGTATTTT. Protein product: CASSHPRADTQYF.

The V call is TRBV5-4, the J call TRBJ1-2, with 8 bases fitting TRBD1. From germline, CDR1 is SGHNT and CDR2 YYREEE (reference sequence). This CDR3 is built from 14 residues. The V gene end was trimmed by 4 bases and the J gene end by 4 bases; junction bases not matched to a gene: 6. DNA of the CDR3: TGTGCCAGCAGCCCGGAGACAGGGGCCTATGGCTACACCTTC. Translated: CASSPETGAYGYTF.

The rearrangement links TRBV5-1 to TRBJ2-5; weak D call: TRBD2 (6 bases). V shed 5 bases and J shed 3 bases, with 11 bases lying between them. The CDR3 has 13 residues. Germline values: CDR1 SGHRS, CDR2 YFSETQ. Here the CDR3 reads CASREGVEETQYF. The CDR3 coding sequence is TGCGCCAGCAGGGAGGGAGTAGAAGAGACCCAGTACTTC.

The gene calls are TRBV10-3 and TRBJ1-2; 9 bases match TRBD1. This CDR3 spans 14 amino acids. Germline loops: CDR1 ENHRY, CDR2 SYGVKD. Trimming cost V 5 bases and J 6 bases; bases outside gene matches: 7. CDR3: CAISPTGGVDGYTF. CDR3 coding DNA: TGTGCCATCAGTCCGACAGGGGGGGTTGATGGCTACACCTTC.

The chain employs TRBV2 and TRBJ2-1, with 12 nucleotides matching TRBD2. CDR1 SNHLY and CDR2 FYNNEI come from the germline V gene. Germline trimming cut 2 bases from V and 11 bases from J; bases unmatched to any gene: 13. This CDR3 region has 17 residues. CDR3 loop: CASSELAGGGSQSQQFF. CDR3 DNA: TGTGCCAGCAGTGAACTAGCGGGAGGGGGGAGCCAATCGCAGCAGTTCTTC.

The chain carries TRBV6-5 and TRBJ2-5; no reliable D call. Trimming removed 0 bases at V and 1 base at J, with 9 bases between. Germline V gene lookup returns CDR1 MNHEY and CDR2 SVGAGI. The CDR3 sequence is 15 residues long. The CDR3 loop reads CASSYSPRSQETQYF. The CDR3 DNA reads TGTGCCAGCAGTTACTCGCCCCGGAGCCAAGAGACCCAGTACTTC.

The rearrangement joins TRBV7-9 to TRBJ1-4, with a weak D call TRBD1 (5 bases). With 5 bases removed from V and 8 bases from J, the gap between germline ends came to 15 bases. This CDR3 is 14 amino acids long. Looked up from germline, CDR1 is SEHNR and CDR2 is FQNEAQ (reference sequence). CDR3 residues: CASSPWQGGEKLFF. In nucleotides, the CDR3 is TGTGCCAGCAGCCCCTGGCAGGGCGGCGAAAAACTGTTTTTT.